The rows below give T cell receptor beta chains drawn from one sample of a study of spatial heterogeneity in lung cancer. TCRdb re-called the 5' RACE reads with MiXCR, one entry per CDR3 protein. This table has approximately 11,000 distinct CDR3 sequences, around 10% appearing once. Specimen: lung tumor tissue, collected at surgery. All receptors come from a female donor with early-stage non-small cell lung cancer. Each CDR3 is given with its conserved first and last residue. The D gene is left open where the match is weak. Size is stated for part of the rows, as once, few or many counts, or as a class when the clone is expanded.

many TRBJ1-1 . TRBV29-1 12 TGCAGCGTTGAAGGAGGTGGTACTGAAGCTTTCTTT CSVEGGGTEAFF
. TRBJ2-3 . TRBV27 14 TGTGCCAGCAGCTCCCGGGGCAGCACAGATACGCAGTATTTT CASSSRGSTDTQYF
medium-sized TRBJ2-5 . TRBV30 13 TGTGCCTGGAGTTGGGGGGCGGCGGAGACCCAGTACTTC CAWSWGAAETQYF
medium-sized TRBJ1-1 . TRBV3-1 14 TGTGCCAGCAGCCAGTCAGGTTCTAACACTGAAGCTTTCTTT CASSQSGSNTEAFF
many TRBJ1-2 . TRBV3-1 14 TGTGCCAGCAGCCAATATCAGGGGTCCTATGGCTACACCTTC CASSQYQGSYGYTF
many TRBJ2-2 . TRBV6-6 15 TGTGCCAGCAGTCTCACAGGGCAGGGGACCGGGGAGCTGTTTTTT CASSLTGQGTGELFF
. TRBJ2-1 TRBD2 TRBV20-1 15 TGCAGTGCCGTCATCGGAGCGGGAGTAAACAATGAGCAGTTCTTC CSAVIGAGVNNEQFF
many TRBJ2-2 TRBD1 TRBV5-4 16 TGTGCCAGCAGCCCCCCGGGACAGGGGCGGACCGGGGAGCTGTTTTTT CASSPPGQGRTGELFF
few TRBJ1-1 . TRBV6-6 16 TGTGCCAGCAGTCCAGGTAGCTCATTCCTGAACACTGAAGCTTTCTTT CASSPGSSFLNTEAFF
many TRBJ2-1 TRBD2 TRBV7-9 16 TGTGCCAGCAGCCCGAAGACTAGCGGGGTCTACAATGAGCAGTTCTTC CASSPKTSGVYNEQFF
few TRBJ2-1 . TRBV20-1 13 TGCAGTGCTAGAGAAACCGGTTATGATGAGCAGTTCTTC CSARETGYDEQFF
medium-sized TRBJ2-1 . TRBV6-4 17 TGTGCCAGCAGTGACTCGAGGGGCTTGGGAGCTGACAATGAGCAGTTCTTC CASSDSRGLGADNEQFF
many TRBJ2-2 . TRBV11-2 15 TGTGCCAGCAGCTTAGGTGGGGCAAACACCGGGGAGCTGTTTTTT CASSLGGANTGELFF
many TRBJ1-1 . TRBV20-1 16 TGCAGTGCTAGAGATCTGGGGAGGAGTAGCCTACCTGAAGCTTTCTTT CSARDLGRSSLPEAFF
many TRBJ1-1 TRBD1 TRBV12-3/TRBV12-4 14 TGTGCCAGCAGTCGACCCGGGACAGGGGGTAGAGCTTTCTTT CASSRPGTGGRAFF
few TRBJ2-3 . TRBV20-1 16 TGCAGTGCCATGGCCTTTCAACAGGGGGGGACAGATACGCAGTATTTT CSAMAFQQGGTDTQYF
many TRBJ2-2 TRBD1 TRBV6-6 16 TGTGCCAGCAGTCCATCCGGGACAGCGAACACCGGGGAGCTGTTTTTT CASSPSGTANTGELFF
few TRBJ2-7 . TRBV7-9 16 TGTGCCAGCAGCCAAATAACCGGGACATTGGCCTACGAGCAGTACTTC CASSQITGTLAYEQYF
few TRBJ2-2 TRBD1 TRBV4-1 17 TGCGCCAGCAGCCAAGAGATAGGGACAGGTTTGGCCGGGGAGCTGTTTTTT CASSQEIGTGLAGELFF
. TRBJ1-4 . TRBV21-1 14 TGTGCCAGCAGCGAGACGGCGAGTGGAGAAAAACTGTTTTTT CASSETASGEKLFF
few TRBJ2-5 . TRBV10-2 13 TGCGCCAGCCGCAGGGGACGGCAAGAGACCCAGTACTTC CASRRGRQETQYF
few TRBJ2-3 . TRBV27 15 TGTGCCAGCAGTTTCCCGGGACCCGGTCCAGATACGCAGTATTTT CASSFPGPGPDTQYF
. TRBJ2-7 . TRBV12-3/TRBV12-4 14 TGTGCCAGCAGTGAAACTGGGACAAGGTACGAGCAGTACTTC CASSETGTRYEQYF